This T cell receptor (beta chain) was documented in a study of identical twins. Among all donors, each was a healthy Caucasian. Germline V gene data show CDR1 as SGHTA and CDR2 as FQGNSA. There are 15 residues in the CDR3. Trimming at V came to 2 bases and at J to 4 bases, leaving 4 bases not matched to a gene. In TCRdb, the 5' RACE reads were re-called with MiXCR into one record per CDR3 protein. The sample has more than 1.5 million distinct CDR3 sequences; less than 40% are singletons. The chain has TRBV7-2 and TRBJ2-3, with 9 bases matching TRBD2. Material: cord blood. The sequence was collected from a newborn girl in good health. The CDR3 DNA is TGTGCCAGCAGCTTAAGGCGGGGGGGTCCAGATACGCAGTATTTT. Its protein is CASSLRRGGPDTQYF.